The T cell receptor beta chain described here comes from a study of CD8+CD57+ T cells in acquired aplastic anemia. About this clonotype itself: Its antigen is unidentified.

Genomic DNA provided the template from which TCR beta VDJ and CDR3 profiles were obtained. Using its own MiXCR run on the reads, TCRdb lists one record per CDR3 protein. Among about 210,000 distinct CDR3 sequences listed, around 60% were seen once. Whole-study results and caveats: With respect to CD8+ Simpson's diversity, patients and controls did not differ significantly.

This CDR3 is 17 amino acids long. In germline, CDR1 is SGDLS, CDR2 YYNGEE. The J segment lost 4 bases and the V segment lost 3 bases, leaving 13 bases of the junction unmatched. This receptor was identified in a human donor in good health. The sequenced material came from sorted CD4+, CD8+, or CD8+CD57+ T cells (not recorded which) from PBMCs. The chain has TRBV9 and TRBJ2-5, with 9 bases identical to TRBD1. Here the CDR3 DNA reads TGTGCCAGCAGCGCGCGAGCAGGGACAGGGAGTATAGAGACCCAGTACTTC. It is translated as CASSARAGTGSIETQYF.